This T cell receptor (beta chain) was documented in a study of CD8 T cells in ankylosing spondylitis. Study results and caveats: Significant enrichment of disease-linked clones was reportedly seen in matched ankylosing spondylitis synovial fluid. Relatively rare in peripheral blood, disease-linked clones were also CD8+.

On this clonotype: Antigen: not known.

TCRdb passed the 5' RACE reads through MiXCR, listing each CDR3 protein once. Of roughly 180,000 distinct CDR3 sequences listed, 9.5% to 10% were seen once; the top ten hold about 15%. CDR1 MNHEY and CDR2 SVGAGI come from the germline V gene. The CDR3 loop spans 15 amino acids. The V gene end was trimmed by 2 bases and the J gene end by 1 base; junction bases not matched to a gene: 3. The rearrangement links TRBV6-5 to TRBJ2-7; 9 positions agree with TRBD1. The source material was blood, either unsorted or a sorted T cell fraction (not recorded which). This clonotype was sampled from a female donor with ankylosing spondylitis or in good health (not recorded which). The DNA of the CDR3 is TGTGCCAGCAGTTACAAGACAGGGGGATCCTACGAGCAGTACTTC. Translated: CASSYKTGGSYEQYF.